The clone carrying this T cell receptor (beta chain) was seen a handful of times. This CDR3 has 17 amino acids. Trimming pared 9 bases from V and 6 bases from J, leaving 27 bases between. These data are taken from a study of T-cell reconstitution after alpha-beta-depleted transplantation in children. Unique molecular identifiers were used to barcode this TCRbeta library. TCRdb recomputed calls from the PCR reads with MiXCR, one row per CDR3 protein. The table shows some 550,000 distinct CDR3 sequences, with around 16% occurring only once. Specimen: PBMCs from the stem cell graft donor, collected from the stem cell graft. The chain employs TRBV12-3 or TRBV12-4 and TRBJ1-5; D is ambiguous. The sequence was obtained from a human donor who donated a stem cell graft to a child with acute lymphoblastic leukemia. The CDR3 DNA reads TGTGCCAGTTGTTGCGGCGAAGTGGGAGGTCGCGGTCAGCCCCAGCATTTT. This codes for CASCCGEVGGRGQPQHF.